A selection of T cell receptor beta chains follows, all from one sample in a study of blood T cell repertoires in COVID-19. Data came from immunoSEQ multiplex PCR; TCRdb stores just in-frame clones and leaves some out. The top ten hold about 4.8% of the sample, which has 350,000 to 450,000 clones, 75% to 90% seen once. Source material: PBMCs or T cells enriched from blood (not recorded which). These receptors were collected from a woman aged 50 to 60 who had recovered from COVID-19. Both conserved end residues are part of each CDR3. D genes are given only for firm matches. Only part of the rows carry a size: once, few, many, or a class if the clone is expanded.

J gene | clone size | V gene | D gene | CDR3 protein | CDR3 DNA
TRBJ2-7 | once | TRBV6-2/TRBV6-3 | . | CASSRVDSGSTYEQYF | TGTGCCAGCAGCCGTGTTGACAGCGGGTCTACCTACGAGCAGTACTTC
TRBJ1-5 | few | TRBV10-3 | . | CASSVSGDNQPQHF | TGTGCCTCCAGTGTTTCAGGGGACAATCAGCCCCAGCATTTT
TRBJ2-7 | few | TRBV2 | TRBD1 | CASRATGAEQYF | TGTGCCAGCAGGGCGACAGGGGCCGAGCAGTACTTC
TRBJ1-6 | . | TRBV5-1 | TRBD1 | CASSFGGQTNSPLHF | TGCGCCAGCAGCTTCGGGGGACAGACCAATTCACCCCTCCACTTT
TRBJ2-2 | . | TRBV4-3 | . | CASSQDTGINTGELFF | TGCGCCAGCAGCCAAGATACAGGCATTAACACCGGGGAGCTGTTTTTT
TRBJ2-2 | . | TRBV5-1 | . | CASPLGELFF | TGCGCCAGCCCCCTCGGGGAGCTGTTTTTT
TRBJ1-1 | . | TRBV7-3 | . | CASSFLRNTEAFF | TGTGCCAGCAGCTTCCTGAGGAACACTGAAGCTTTCTTT
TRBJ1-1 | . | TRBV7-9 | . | CASSLAVGVGDTEAFF | TGTGCCAGCAGCTTAGCGGTAGGTGTAGGGGACACTGAAGCTTTCTTT
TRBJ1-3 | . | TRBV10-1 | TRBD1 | CASSPRLTGDHGNTIYF | TGCGCCAGCAGTCCCCGCCTAACAGGGGATCATGGAAACACCATATATTTT
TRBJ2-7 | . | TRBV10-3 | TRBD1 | CAISVETGVYEQYF | TGTGCCATCAGTGTCGAGACAGGGGTGTACGAGCAGTACTTC
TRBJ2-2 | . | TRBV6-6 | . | CASSYDAGGTGELFF | TGTGCCAGCAGTTACGACGCAGGGGGGACCGGGGAGCTGTTTTTT
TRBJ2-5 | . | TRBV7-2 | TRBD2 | CASSLGGGETQYF | TGTGCCAGCAGCTTAGGGGGAGGGGAGACCCAGTACTTC
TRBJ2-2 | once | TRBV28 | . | CASSPGWQGRTGELFF | TGTGCCAGCAGTCCTGGGTGGCAGGGTCGGACCGGGGAGCTGTTTTTT
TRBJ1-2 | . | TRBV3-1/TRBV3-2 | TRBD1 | CASSQDIILGQSF | TGTGCCAGCAGCCAAGATATAATATTGGGACAGAGCTTC
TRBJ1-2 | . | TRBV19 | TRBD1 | CASSPRQGNYGYTF | TGTGCCAGTAGTCCCCGACAGGGCAACTATGGCTACACCTTC
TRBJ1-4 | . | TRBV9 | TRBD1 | CASSLGQGTNEKLFF | TGTGCCAGCAGCCTTGGACAGGGGACTAATGAAAAACTGTTTTTT
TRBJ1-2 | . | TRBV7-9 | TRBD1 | CASSTPGQGLGYTF | TGTGCCAGCAGCACCCCGGGACAGGGACTGGGCTACACCTTC
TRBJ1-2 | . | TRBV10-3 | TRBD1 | CAISASPRQGVYGYTF | TGTGCCATCAGTGCCTCACCCCGACAGGGCGTCTATGGCTACACCTTC
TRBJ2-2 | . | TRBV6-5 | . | CASKRAITGELFF | TGTGCCAGCAAACGAGCGATTACCGGGGAGCTGTTTTTT
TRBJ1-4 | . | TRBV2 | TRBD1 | CASSGGTGVAFGEKLFF | TGTGCCAGCAGTGGGGGGACAGGGGTGGCCTTCGGTGAAAAACTGTTTTTT
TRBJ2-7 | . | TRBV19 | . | CASSSIGSNSYEQYF | TGTGCCAGTAGTTCGATTGGGAGCAACTCTTACGAGCAGTACTTC
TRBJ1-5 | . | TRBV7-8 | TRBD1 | CASSRQGAVTKNQPQHF | TGTGCCAGCAGCCGGCAGGGGGCAGTAACTAAAAATCAGCCCCAGCATTTT
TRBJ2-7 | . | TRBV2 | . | CASSGLHSVAEQYF | TGTGCCAGCAGTGGATTGCACTCGGTAGCCGAGCAGTACTTC
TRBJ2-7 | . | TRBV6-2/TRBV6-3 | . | CASSYQFSWELEQYF | TGTGCCAGCAGTTACCAGTTCTCGTGGGAGCTCGAGCAGTACTTC
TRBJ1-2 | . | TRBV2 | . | CASSGTGTNYGYTF | TGTGCCAGCAGTGGAACCGGGACAAACTATGGCTACACCTTC
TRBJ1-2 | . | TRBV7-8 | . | CASSLAVNYGYTF | TGTGCCAGCAGCTTAGCCGTTAACTATGGCTACACCTTC
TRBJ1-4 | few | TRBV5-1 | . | CASSLEGRVNEKLFF | TGCGCCAGCAGCTTGGAAGGGAGAGTTAATGAAAAACTGTTTTTT
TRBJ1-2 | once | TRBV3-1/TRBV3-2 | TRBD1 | CASSRGQGAPNYGYTF | TGTGCCAGCAGCCGCGGACAGGGCGCCCCTAACTATGGCTACACCTTC
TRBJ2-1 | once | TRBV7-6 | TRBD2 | CASSLGLAGYSISYNEQFF | TGTGCCAGCAGCTTAGGTCTAGCGGGGTACTCTATTTCCTACAATGAGCAGTTCTTC
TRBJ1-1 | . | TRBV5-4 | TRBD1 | CASSSRDRFWASTEAFF | TGTGCCAGCAGCTCCCGGGACAGATTTTGGGCGAGCACTGAAGCTTTCTTT
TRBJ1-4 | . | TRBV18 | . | CASLAAATNEKLFF | TGTGCCAGCTTAGCGGCTGCAACTAATGAAAAACTGTTTTTT
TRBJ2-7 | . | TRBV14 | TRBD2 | CASSQGLASGNDYEQYF | TGTGCCAGCAGCCAAGGTTTGGCTAGCGGGAACGATTACGAGCAGTACTTC